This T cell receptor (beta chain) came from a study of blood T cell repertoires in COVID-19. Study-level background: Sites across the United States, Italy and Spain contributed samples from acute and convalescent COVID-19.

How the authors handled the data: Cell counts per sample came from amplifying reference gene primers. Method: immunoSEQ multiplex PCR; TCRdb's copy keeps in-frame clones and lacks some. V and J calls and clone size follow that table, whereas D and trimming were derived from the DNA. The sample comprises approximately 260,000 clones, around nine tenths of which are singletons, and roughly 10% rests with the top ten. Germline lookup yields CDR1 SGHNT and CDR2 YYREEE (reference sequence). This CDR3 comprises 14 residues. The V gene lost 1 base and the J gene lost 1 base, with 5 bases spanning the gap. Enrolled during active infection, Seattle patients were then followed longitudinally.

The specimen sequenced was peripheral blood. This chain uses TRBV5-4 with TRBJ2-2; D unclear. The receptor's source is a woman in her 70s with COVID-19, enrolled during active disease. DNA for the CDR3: TGTGCCAGCAGCTTGCAACAGAACACCGGGGAGCTGTTTTTT. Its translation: CASSLQQNTGELFF.